This T cell receptor (beta chain) was captured by sequencing in a study of CD8 T cells in ankylosing spondylitis. The study, taken as a whole, reports: What appeared characteristic of ankylosing spondylitis blood was a TCR beta motif of eight highly homologous variants.

Germline CDR1 reads LNHDA; CDR2 reads SQIVND (reference sequence). Deletions cut 7 bases from V and 7 bases from J, with 29 bases between. The CDR3 is 17 amino acids. From the 5' RACE reads, TCRdb called clonotypes with MiXCR, one entry per CDR3 protein. The profile shows 700,000 to 1,000,000 distinct CDR3 sequences, 12% of them singletons. In the case of this clonotype: The antigen remains undetermined.

Sequencing was performed on blood, either unsorted or a sorted T cell fraction (not recorded which). This clonotype originated in a male donor with ankylosing spondylitis. This sequence joins TRBV19 and TRBJ2-7, with D perhaps matching TRBD1 (7 bases). CDR3 nucleotide sequence: TGTGCCAGTAAGGAGGGAGTCGACAGGGTGCGGTTGGGTGAGCAGTACTTC. Its protein is CASKEGVDRVRLGEQYF.